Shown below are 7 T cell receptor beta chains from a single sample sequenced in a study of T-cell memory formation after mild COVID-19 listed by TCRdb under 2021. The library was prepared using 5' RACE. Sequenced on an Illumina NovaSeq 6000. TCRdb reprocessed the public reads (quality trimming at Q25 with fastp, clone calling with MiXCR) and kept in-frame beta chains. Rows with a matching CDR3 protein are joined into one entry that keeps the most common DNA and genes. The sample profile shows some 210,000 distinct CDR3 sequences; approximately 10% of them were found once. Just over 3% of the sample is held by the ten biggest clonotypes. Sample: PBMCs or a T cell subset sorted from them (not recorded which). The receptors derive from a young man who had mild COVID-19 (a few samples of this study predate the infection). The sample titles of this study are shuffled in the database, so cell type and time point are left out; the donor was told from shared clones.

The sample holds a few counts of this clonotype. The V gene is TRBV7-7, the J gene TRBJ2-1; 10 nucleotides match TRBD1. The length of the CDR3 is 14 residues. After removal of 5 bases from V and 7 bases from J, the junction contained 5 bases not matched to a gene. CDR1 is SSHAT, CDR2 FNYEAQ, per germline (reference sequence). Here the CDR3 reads CASSQTGGGNEQFF. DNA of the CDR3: TGTGCCAGCAGCCAGACAGGGGGCGGGAATGAGCAGTTCTTC. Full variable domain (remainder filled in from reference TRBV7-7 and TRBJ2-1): GAGVSQSPRYKVTKRGQDVTLRCDPISSHATLYWYQQALGQGPEFLTYFNYEAQPDKSGLPSDRFSAERPEGSISTLTIQRTEQRDSAMYRCASSQTGGGNEQFFGPGTRLTVL.

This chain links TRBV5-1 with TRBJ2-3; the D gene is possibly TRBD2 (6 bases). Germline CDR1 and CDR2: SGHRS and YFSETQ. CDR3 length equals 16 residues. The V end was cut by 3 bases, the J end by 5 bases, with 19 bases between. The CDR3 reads CASSSSSGLQGDTQYF. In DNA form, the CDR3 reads TGCGCCAGCAGCTCTTCAAGCGGGCTCCAGGGAGATACGCAGTATTTT.

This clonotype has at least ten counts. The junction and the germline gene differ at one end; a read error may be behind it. The CDR3 sequence is CASSLGYGYTF. CDR3 DNA sequence: TGTGCCAGCAGCTTAGGATACGGCTACACCTTC. J is TRBJ1-2 and V is TRBV12-3 or TRBV12-4; D remains unclear. This CDR3 has 11 residues.

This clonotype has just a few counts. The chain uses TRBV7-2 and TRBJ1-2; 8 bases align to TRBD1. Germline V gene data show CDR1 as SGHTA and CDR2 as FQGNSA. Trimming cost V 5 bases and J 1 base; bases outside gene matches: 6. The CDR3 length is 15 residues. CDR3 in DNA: TGTGCCAGCAGCCTCCGACAGGGGAGTAACTATGGCTACACCTTC. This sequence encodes CASSLRQGSNYGYTF.

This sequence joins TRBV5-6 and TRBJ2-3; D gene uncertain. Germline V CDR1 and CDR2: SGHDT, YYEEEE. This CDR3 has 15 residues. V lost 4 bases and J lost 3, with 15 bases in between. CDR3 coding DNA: TGTGCCAGCAGCCCTGTTGGGTTCCGGACAGATACGCAGTATTTT. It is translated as CASSPVGFRTDTQYF.

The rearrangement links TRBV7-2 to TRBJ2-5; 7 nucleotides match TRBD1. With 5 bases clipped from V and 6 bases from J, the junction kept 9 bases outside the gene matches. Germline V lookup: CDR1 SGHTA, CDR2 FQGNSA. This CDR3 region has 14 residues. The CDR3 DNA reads TGTGCCAGCAGCGGTAACAGGGGTGGGCAGACCCAGTACTTC. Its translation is CASSGNRGGQTQYF.

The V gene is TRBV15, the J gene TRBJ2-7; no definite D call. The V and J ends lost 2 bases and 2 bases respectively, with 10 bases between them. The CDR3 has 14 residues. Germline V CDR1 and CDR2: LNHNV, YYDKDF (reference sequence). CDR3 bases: TGTGCCACCAGCAGACAGGTTTCCACCTACGAGCAGTACGTC. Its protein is CATSRQVSTYEQYV.